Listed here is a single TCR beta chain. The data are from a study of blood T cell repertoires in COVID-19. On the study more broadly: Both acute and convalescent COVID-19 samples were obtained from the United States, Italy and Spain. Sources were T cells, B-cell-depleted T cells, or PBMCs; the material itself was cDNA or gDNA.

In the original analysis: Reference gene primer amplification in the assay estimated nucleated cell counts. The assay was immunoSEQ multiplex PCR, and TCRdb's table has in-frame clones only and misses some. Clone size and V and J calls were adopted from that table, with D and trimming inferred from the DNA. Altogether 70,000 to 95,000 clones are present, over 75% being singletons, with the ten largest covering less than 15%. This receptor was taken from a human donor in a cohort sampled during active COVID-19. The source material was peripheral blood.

CDR3 coding DNA: TGTGCCAGCAGCGTAGTTCCAGACTCCGTCACCGGGGAGCTGTTTTTT. Translation gives CASSVVPDSVTGELFF. This rearrangement joins TRBV9 to TRBJ2-2, with no clear D. CDR1 and CDR2 from the germline V gene are SGDLS and YYNGEE. The CDR3 sequence is 16 residues long. The ends were cut back, 0 bases at V and 4 bases at J, with 13 bases in the middle.